The 6 T cell receptor beta chains listed next were all sequenced from one sample in a study of cytomegalovirus exposure and HLA in healthy donors listed by TCRdb under 2017. Libraries were constructed by the immunoSEQ multiplex PCR assay. For the multiplex PCR, a mixture combining 60 forward primers for TCR Vbeta segments and 13 reverse primers for TCR Jbeta segments was used. The clones in this table, taken by TCRdb from immuneACCESS, are in-frame only. Not every clone is retained; where verified, under half of the shortfall comes from an unresolved V gene, and the cause of the rest is unknown. The sample records around 86,000 clones, around 79% of which are singletons. Clones ranked in the top ten supply approximately 6.5% of the sample. The material sequenced was PBMCs. The source is a female donor in good health and CMV-seronegative.

V usage is TRBV19 and J usage is TRBJ2-5; the D gene is possibly TRBD2 (5 bases). The CDR3 is made up of 15 amino acids. Germline CDR1 is LNHDA and CDR2 is SQIVND (reference sequence). V lost 5 bases to trimming and J lost 4 bases, with 17 bases between them. The CDR3 protein is CASSLPPGGGETQYF. CDR3 nucleotides: TGTGCCAGTAGTCTACCCCCTGGAGGTGGAGAGACCCAGTACTTC.

The chain links TRBV29-1 to TRBJ2-3; D perhaps matches TRBD2 (6 bases). CDR1 SQVTM and CDR2 ANQGSEA come from the germline V gene. The CDR3 consists of 14 residues. V shed 5 bases and J shed 2 bases, with 14 bases lying between them. The CDR3 reads CSVSGSEHTDTQYF. CDR3 sequence (DNA): TGCAGCGTTAGCGGGTCTGAGCACACAGATACGCAGTATTTT.

The J gene is TRBJ2-3, the V gene TRBV15; TRBD2 matches at 7 bases. The trim removed 1 base at V and 5 bases at J, leaving 12 bases unmatched. The germline gives CDR1 LNHNV, CDR2 YYDKDF (reference sequence). The CDR3 spans 17 residues. CDR3 residues: CATSRGVSGAGVDTQYF. The CDR3 DNA is TGTGCCACCAGCAGAGGAGTGAGCGGGGCGGGGGTAGATACGCAGTATTTT. Using reference TRBV15 and TRBJ2-3 for the parts outside the CDR3, the full variable domain is DAMVIQNPRYQVTQFGKPVTLSCSQTLNHNVMYWYQQKSSQAPKLLFHYYDKDFNNEADTPDNFQSRRPNTSFCFLDIRSPGLGDTAMYLCATSRGVSGAGVDTQYFGPGTRLTVL.

This clone has only a few counts. V is TRBV2 and J is TRBJ2-1; D is undetermined. The CDR3 loop spans 13 amino acids. V lost 6 bases and J lost 6, with 12 bases in between. Germline V CDR1 and CDR2: SNHLY, FYNNEI. CDR3 residues: CASSADFSNEQFF. CDR3 in DNA: TGTGCCAGCAGCGCTGACTTTTCCAATGAGCAGTTCTTC.

This clone was observed a handful of times. The sample has other DNA sequences that encode this CDR3 too. The chain uses TRBV5-1 and TRBJ2-7; TRBD1 matches at 8 bases. Per the germline V gene, CDR1 is SGHRS and CDR2 is YFSETQ. Trimming removed 0 bases from V and 2 bases from J; junction bases left unmatched: 1. The CDR3 is 14 amino acids. The CDR3 bases are TGCGCCAGCAGCTTGGGGGGACAGGCCTACGAGCAGTACTTC. Its protein product is CASSLGGQAYEQYF. Together with reference TRBV5-1 and TRBJ2-7, the CDR3 gives the full variable domain: KAGVTQTPRYLIKTRGQQVTLSCSPISGHRSVSWYQQTPGQGLQFLFEYFSETQRNKGNFPGRFSGRQFSNSRSEMNVSTLELGDSALYLCASSLGGQAYEQYFGPGTRLTVT.

The chain is built from TRBV6-5 and TRBJ1-1; TRBD1 matches 10 bases. Per germline, CDR1 MNHEY and CDR2 SVGAGI. V shed 7 bases, J shed 5 bases, and the junction held 7 bases outside the gene matches. There are 14 residues in the CDR3. CDR3 region: CASTIGQGDTEAFF. The CDR3 DNA reads TGTGCCAGCACCATTGGACAGGGGGATACTGAAGCTTTCTTT.